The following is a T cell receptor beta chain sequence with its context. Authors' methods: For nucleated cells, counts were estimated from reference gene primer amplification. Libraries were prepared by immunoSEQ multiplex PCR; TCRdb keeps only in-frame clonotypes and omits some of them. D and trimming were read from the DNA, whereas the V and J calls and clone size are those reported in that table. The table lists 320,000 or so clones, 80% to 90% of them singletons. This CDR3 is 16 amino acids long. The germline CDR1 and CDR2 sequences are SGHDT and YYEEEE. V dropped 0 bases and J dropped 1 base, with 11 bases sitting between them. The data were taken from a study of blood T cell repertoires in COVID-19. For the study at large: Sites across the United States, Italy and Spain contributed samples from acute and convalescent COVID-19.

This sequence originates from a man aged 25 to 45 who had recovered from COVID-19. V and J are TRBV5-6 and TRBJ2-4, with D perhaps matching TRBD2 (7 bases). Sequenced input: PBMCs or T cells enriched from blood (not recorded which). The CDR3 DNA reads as TGTGCCAGCAGCTTGGGAGGGGGGGCCGCCAAAAACATTCAGTACTTC. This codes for CASSLGGGAAKNIQYF.